These 6 T cell receptor beta chains originate from one sample sequenced in a study of T-cell memory formation after mild COVID-19. Using its own MiXCR run on the 5' RACE reads, TCRdb lists one record per CDR3 protein. The sample has approximately 100,000 distinct CDR3 sequences, more than 20% seen once. Sequencing used PBMCs or a T cell subset sorted from them (not recorded which). The source of these receptors is a man aged 18 to 29 who had mild COVID-19 (a few samples of this study predate the infection). Cell type and time point are not known.

This rearrangement joins TRBV9 to TRBJ1-1; 10 bases map to TRBD1. Trimming took 0 bases from V and 7 from J; bases not matched to a gene: 6. Germline V CDR1 and CDR2: SGDLS, YYNGEE. The CDR3 length is 15 residues. For the CDR3, the DNA is TGTGCCAGCAGCGTAGGACAGGGGGCAAGAGGTGAAGCTTTCTTT. It yields the protein CASSVGQGARGEAFF.

There are a few counts of this clonotype. This chain links TRBV5-1 with TRBJ1-2; perhaps TRBD1 as D (5 bases). The CDR3 sequence is 12 residues long. V was cut by 4 bases and J by 6 bases, with 10 bases left in between. Germline CDR1 is SGHRS and CDR2 is YFSETQ. For the CDR3, the DNA is TGCGCCAGCAGCGGAGGCAGGGATGGCTACACCTTC. It codes for CASSGGRDGYTF.

This clonotype showed up just a few times. The chain couples TRBV11-2 to TRBJ2-1; D gene unclear. Between the trimmed V and J ends, which lost 2 bases and 3 bases, there was a span of 5 bases. CDR1 SGHAT and CDR2 FQNNGV come from the germline V gene. The CDR3 length is 13 residues. The CDR3 sequence is CASSLRNYNEQFF. In nucleotides, the CDR3 is TGTGCCAGCAGCTTAAGGAACTACAATGAGCAGTTCTTC.

This clonotype was detected a few times. This chain links TRBV7-9 with TRBJ2-3, with a tentative D call TRBD2 (5 bases). Germline lookup yields CDR1 SEHNR and CDR2 FQNEAQ (reference sequence). The germline V and J ends were trimmed by 0 bases and 5 bases, with 12 bases remaining between them. The CDR3 sequence is 15 residues long. The CDR3, as DNA: TGTGCCAGCAGCTTAGCCGGGCCCGCGGGAGATACGCAGTATTTT. It specifies CASSLAGPAGDTQYF.

The chain is built from TRBV29-1 and TRBJ1-1; 8 bases line up with TRBD1. This CDR3 is 12 amino acids long. The ends lost 8 bases at V and 6 bases at J; junction bases unmatched: 8. Germline V lookup: CDR1 SQVTM, CDR2 ANQGSEA. In DNA, the CDR3 is TGCAGCTGCCGGACAGGGAATGCTGAAGCTTTCTTT. This translates into CSCRTGNAEAFF.

In this sample, this clonotype turned up once. The chain couples TRBV4-1 to TRBJ2-3; 9 nucleotides agree with TRBD1. CDR1 is MGHRA and CDR2 is YSYEKL in the germline V gene. The CDR3 runs 14 residues. V trimming: 6 bases; J trimming: 7 bases; junction bases outside the gene matches: 8. The CDR3 DNA is TGCGCCAGCAGACGGGACAGGGTTGGACATACGCAGTATTTT. Protein sequence: CASRRDRVGHTQYF.